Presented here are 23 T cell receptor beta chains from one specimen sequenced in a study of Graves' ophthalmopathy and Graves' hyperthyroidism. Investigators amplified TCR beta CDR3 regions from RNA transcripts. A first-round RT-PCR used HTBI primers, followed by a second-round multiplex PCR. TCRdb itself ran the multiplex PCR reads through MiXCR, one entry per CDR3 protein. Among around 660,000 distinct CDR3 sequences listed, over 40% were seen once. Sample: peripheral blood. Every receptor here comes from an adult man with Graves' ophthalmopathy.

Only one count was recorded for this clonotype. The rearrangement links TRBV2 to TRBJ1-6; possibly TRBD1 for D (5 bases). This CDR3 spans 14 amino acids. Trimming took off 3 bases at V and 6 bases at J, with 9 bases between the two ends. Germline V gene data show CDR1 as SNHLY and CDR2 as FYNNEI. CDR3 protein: CASSDRQGNSPLHF. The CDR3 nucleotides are TGTGCCAGCAGTGATCGGCAGGGTAATTCACCCCTCCACTTT. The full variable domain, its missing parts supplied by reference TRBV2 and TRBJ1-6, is EPEVTQTPSHQVTQMGQEVILRCVPISNHLYFYWYRQILGQKVEFLVSFYNNEISEKSEIFDDQFSVERPDGSNFTLKIRSTKLEDSAMYFCASSDRQGNSPLHFGNGTRLTVT.

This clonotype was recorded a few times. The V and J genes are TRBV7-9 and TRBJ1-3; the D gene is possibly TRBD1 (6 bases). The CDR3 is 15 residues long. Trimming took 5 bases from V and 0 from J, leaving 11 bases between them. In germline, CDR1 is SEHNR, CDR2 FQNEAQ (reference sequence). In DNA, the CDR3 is TGTGCCAGCAGCCCCTGGGACATCTCTGGAAACACCATATATTTT. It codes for CASSPWDISGNTIYF.

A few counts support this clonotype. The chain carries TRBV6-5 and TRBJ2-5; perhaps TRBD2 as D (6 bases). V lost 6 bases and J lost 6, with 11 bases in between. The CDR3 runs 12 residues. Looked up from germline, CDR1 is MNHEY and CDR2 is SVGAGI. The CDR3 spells CASSPGVKTQYF. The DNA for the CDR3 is TGTGCCAGCAGCCCGGGGGTTAAGACCCAGTACTTC.

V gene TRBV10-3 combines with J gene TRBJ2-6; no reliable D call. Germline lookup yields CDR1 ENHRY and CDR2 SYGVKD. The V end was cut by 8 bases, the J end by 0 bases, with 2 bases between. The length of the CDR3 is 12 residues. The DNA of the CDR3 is TGTGCCATCGGCTCTGGGGCCAACGTCCTGACTTTC. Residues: CAIGSGANVLTF.

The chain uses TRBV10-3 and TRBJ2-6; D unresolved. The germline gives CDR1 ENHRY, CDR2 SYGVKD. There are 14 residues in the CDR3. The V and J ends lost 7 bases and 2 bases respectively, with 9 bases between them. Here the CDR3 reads CAITGLPGANVLTF. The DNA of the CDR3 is TGTGCCATCACCGGGCTCCCTGGGGCCAACGTCCTGACTTTC.

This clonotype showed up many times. CDR3 protein: CASWERGYNSPLHF. In DNA form, the CDR3 reads TGTGCCAGCTGGGAGAGGGGTTATAATTCACCCCTCCACTTT. The chain carries TRBV6-5 and TRBJ1-6; tentative D call: TRBD1 (5 bases). The CDR3 runs 14 residues. Trimming took off 8 bases at V and 4 bases at J, with 12 bases between the two ends. Germline loops: CDR1 MNHEY, CDR2 SVGAGI.

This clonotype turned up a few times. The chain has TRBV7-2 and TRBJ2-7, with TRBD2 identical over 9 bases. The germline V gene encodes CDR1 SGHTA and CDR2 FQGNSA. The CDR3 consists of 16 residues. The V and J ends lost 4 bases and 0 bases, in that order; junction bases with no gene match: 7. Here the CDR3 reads CASSSRPAGGSYEQYF. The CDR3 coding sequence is TGTGCCAGCAGCTCAAGACCAGCGGGGGGCTCCTACGAGCAGTACTTC.

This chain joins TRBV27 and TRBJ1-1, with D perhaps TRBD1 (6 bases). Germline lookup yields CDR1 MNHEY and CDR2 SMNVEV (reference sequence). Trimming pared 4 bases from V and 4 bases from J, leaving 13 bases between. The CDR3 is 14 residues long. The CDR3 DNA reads TGTGCCAGCAGTTCACAGGGCTATCTCACTGAAGCTTTCTTT. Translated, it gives CASSSQGYLTEAFF.

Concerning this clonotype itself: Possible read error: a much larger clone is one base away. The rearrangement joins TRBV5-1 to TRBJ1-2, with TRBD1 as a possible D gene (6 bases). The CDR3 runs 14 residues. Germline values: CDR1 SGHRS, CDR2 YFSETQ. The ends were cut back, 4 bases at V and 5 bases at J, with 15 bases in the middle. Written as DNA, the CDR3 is TGCGCCAGCAGCGTGGACAGCTTAGTATATGGCTACACCTTC. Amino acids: CASSVDSLVYGYTF.

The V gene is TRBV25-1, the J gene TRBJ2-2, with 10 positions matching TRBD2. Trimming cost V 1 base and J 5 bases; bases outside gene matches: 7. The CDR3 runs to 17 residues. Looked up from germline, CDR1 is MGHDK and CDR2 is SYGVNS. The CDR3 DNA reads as TGTGCCAGCAGTGAATTTAGTAGCGGGAGGCAAACCGGGGAGCTGTTTTTT. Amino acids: CASSEFSSGRQTGELFF. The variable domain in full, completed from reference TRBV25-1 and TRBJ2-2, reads EADIYQTPRYLVIGTGKKITLECSQTMGHDKMYWYQQDPGMELHLIHYSYGVNSTEKGDLSSESTVSRIRTEHFPLTLESARPSHTSQYLCASSEFSSGRQTGELFFGEGSRLTVL.

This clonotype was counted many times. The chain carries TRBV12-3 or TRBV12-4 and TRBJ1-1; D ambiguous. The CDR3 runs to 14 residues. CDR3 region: CAAPHGIMNTEAFF. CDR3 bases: TGTGCTGCACCCCATGGAATCATGAACACTGAAGCTTTCTTT.

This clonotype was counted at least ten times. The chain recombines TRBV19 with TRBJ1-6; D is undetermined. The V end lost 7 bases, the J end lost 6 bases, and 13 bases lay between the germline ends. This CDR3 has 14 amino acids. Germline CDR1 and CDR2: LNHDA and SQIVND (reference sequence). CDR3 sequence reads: CASKSSGLNSPLHF. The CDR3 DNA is TGTGCCAGTAAGTCGTCAGGCCTTAATTCACCCCTCCACTTT.

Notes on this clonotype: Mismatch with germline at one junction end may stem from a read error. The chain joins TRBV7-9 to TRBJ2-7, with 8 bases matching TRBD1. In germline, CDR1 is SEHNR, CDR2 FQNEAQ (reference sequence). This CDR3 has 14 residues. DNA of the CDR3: TGCGCCAGCAGCCAAGCCAGGGGGCTTTACGAGCAGTACTTC. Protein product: CASSQARGLYEQYF. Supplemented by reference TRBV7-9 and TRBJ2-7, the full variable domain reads DTGVSQNPRHKITKRGQNVTFRCDPISEHNRLYWYRQTLGQGPEFLTYFQNEAQLEKSRLLSDRFSAERPKGSFSTLEIQRTEQGDSAMYLCASSQARGLYEQYFGPGTRLTVT.

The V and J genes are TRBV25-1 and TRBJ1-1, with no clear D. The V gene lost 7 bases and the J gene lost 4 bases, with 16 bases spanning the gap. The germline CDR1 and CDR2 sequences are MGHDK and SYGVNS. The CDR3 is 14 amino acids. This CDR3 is CASTLEAESTEAFF. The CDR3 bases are TGTGCCAGCACCCTGGAGGCGGAGAGCACTGAAGCTTTCTTT.

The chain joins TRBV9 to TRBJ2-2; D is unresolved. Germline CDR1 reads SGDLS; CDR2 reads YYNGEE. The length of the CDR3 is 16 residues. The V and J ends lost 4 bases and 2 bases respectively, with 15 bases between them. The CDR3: CASSQEIPQNTGELFF. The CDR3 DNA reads TGTGCCAGCAGCCAAGAAATCCCGCAAAACACCGGGGAGCTGTTTTTT.

The CDR3 coding sequence is TGTGCCAGCCGGGGGGGGCTGAACACCGGGGAGCTGTTTTTT. It encodes CASRGGLNTGELFF. The chain employs TRBV10-3 and TRBJ2-2, with 8 bases fitting TRBD2. The J segment lost 1 base and the V segment lost 10 bases, leaving 5 bases of the junction unmatched. Germline V gives CDR1 ENHRY, CDR2 SYGVKD. CDR3 size: 14 residues.

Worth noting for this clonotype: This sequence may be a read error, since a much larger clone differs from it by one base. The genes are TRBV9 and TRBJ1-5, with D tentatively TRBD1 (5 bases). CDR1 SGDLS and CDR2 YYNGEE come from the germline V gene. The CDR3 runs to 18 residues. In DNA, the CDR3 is TGTGCCAGCAACGTAGGTGCGGATCCAGTGACAGTTGATCAGCCCCAGCATTTT. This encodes CASNVGADPVTVDQPQHF.

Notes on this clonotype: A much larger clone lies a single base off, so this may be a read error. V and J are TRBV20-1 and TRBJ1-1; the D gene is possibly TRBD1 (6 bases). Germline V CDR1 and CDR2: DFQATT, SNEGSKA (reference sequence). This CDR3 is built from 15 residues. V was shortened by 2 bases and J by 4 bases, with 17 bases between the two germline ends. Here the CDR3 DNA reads TGCAGTGCTAGAATTGGGGGGCGAGGGGCCACTGAAGCTTTCTTT. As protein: CSARIGGRGATEAFF.

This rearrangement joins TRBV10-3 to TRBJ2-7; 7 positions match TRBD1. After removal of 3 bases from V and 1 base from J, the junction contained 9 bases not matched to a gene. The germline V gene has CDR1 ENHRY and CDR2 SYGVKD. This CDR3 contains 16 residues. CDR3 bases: TGTGCCATCAGTGAAGCGGAGTTGGGACAGTCCTACGAGCAGTACTTC. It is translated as CAISEAELGQSYEQYF.

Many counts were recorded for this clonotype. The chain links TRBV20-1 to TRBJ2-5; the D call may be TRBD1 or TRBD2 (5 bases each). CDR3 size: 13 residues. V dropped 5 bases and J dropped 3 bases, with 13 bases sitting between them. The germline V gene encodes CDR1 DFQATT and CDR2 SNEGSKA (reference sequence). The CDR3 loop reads CSAHGGGEETQYF. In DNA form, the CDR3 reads TGCAGTGCTCATGGGGGTGGGGAAGAGACCCAGTACTTC.

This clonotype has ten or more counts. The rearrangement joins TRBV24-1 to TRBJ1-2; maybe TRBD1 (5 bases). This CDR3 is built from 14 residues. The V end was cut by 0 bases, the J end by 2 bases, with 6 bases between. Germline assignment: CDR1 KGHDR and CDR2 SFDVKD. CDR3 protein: CATSDLEGNYGYTF. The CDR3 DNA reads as TGTGCCACCAGTGATTTGGAGGGGAACTATGGCTACACCTTC.

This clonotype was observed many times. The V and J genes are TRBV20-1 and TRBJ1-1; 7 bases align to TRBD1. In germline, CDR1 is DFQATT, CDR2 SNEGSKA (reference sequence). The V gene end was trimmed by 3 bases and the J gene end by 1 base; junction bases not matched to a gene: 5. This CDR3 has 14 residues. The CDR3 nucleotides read TGCAGTGCTAGTTCAGGGGGAGGGAACACTGAAGCTTTCTTT. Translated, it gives CSASSGGGNTEAFF.

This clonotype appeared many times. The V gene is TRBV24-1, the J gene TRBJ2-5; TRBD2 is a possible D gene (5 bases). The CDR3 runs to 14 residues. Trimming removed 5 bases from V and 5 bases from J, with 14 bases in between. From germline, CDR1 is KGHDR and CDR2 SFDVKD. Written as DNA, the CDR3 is TGTGCCACCAGTGTCACGGGATTGGGGGAGACCCAGTACTTC. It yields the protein CATSVTGLGETQYF.